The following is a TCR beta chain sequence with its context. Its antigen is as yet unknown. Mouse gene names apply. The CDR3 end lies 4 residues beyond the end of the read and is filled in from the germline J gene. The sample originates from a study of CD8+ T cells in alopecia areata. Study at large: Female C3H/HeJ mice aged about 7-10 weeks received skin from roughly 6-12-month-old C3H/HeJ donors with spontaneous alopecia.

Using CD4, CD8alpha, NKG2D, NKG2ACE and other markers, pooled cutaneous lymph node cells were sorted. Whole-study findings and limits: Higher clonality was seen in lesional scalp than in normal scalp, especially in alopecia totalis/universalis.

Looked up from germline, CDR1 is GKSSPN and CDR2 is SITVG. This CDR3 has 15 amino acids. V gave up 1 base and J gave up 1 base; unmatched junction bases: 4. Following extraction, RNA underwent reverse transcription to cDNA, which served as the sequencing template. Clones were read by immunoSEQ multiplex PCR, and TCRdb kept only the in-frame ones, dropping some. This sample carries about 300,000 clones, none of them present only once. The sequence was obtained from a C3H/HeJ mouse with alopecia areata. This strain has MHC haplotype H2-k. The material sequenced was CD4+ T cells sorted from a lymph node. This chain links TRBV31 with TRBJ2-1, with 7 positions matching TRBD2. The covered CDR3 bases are TGTGCCTGGAGTCCCCCCTGGGGGAACTATGCT. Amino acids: CAWSPPWGNYA. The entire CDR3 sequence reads CAWSPPWGNYAEQFF. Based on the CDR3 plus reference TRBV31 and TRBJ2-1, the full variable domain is AQTIHQWPVAEIKAVGSPLSLGCTIKGKSSPNLYWYWQATGGTLQQLFYSITVGQVESVVQLNLSASRPKDDQFILSTEKLLLSHSGFYLCAWSPPWGNYAEQFFGPGTRLTVL.